The clone carrying this TCR beta chain was detected only a few times. Its antigen is unidentified. TCR beta libraries were made by quantitative 5'-RACE with molecular barcodes. TCRdb re-analysed the 5' RACE reads in MiXCR, keeping a single row per CDR3 protein. The table lists about 400,000 distinct CDR3 sequences, more than 20% of them singletons. The data stem from a study of CD8 T cells in ankylosing spondylitis. Study conclusions and caveats: A subset of motif variants has previously been described in the synovial fluid and blood of reactive arthritis. Reportedly, significant enrichment of disease-linked clones occurred in matched ankylosing spondylitis synovial fluid. Disease-linked clones, CD8+, were relatively rare in peripheral blood.

This CDR3 is built from 20 residues. CDR1 and CDR2 from the germline V gene are KGHDR and SFDVKD. V lost 4 bases and J lost 0; bases outside the gene matches: 17. The clonotype originates from a male donor with ankylosing spondylitis or in good health (not recorded which). Material for sequencing was blood, either unsorted or a sorted T cell fraction (not recorded which). This sequence joins TRBV24-1 and TRBJ1-1, with 9 bases aligning to TRBD1. CDR3 DNA sequence: TGTGCCACCAGTGACCCATTCCGAACCGGGACAGGGTATGTGAACACTGAAGCTTTCTTT. It codes for CATSDPFRTGTGYVNTEAFF.